This TCR beta chain emerged from a study of shared clonotypes between healthy human individuals. Study-level background: Contributing individuals were two females and a few males aged 18 to 49.

Points from the study as a whole: The study found lower generation probabilities in non-shared clonotypes than in those shared by all four donors. The expectation was that sequencing depth would affect clonotype sharing among donors.

Germline CDR1 reads LGHNA; CDR2 reads YNFKEQ. V shed 1 base and J shed 0 bases, with 8 bases lying between them. CDR3 length: 15 residues. Each replicate PCR on the sorted subsets used approximately 200 ng DNA (around 31,000 T cell genomes). The data were produced by immunoSEQ multiplex PCR, yet TCRdb's version contains in-frame clones alone and is incomplete. The sample shows more than 900,000 clones, about 84% of them seen only once. This clone appeared once. Antigen unknown. The TCR originated in a man between 18 and 35 years old in good health. Some clones in this sample may be carry-over from other donors' samples. The sample comprised memory CD4+ T cells from PBMCs. Subset denoted: CD45RA-negative fraction. This chain links TRBV4-2 with TRBJ2-3; no clear D gene. CDR3 DNA sequence: TGTGCCAGCAGCCAAGTCAGCGCTAGCACAGATACGCAGTATTTT. Its protein is CASSQVSASTDTQYF.